The 7 T cell receptor beta chains in this list originate from one sample, sequenced in a study of Ad26.COV2.S vaccination and SARS-CoV-2 variants. Method: immunoSEQ multiplex PCR; TCRdb's copy keeps in-frame clones and lacks some. The profile shows more than 85,000 clones, less than 85% of them singletons. Sequencing used peripheral blood, obtained after recovery from COVID-19. The receptors were gathered from a human donor who had recovered from COVID-19.

The chain joins TRBV5-6 to TRBJ2-5; maybe TRBD2 (5 bases). The CDR3 totals 13 residues. Germline V gene sequence: CDR1 SGHDT, CDR2 YYEEEE. V lost 0 bases and J 5 bases, leaving 8 bases between the germline ends. The CDR3 sequence is CASSLERGETQYF. The CDR3 nucleotides are TGTGCCAGCAGCTTGGAAAGAGGGGAGACCCAGTACTTC.

The gene calls are TRBV5-1 and TRBJ2-1, with D possibly being TRBD1 (6 bases). The CDR3 loop spans 15 amino acids. Trimming left V 2 bases short and J 0 bases short, with 9 bases between. Per the germline V gene, CDR1 is SGHRS and CDR2 is YFSETQ. This CDR3 reads CASSFQGTSYNEQFF. The DNA of the CDR3 is TGCGCCAGCAGCTTCCAGGGGACCTCCTACAATGAGCAGTTCTTC.

The chain is built from TRBV5-1 and TRBJ1-6; D unresolved. This CDR3 is built from 15 residues. V was clipped by 5 bases and J by 7 bases, with 16 bases between them. Germline-derived CDR1 and CDR2 are SGHRS and YFSETQ. The CDR3 coding sequence is TGCGCCAGCAGTCCCACAATCGAGGGAAATTCACCCCTCCACTTT. Translating it yields CASSPTIEGNSPLHF.

The rearrangement joins TRBV20-1 to TRBJ2-7; 9 bases line up with TRBD2. The germline CDR1 and CDR2 sequences are DFQATT and SNEGSKA (reference sequence). The CDR3 is 13 amino acids. V shed 3 bases and J 2 bases; nucleotides not matched to a gene: 2. The CDR3 nucleotides are TGCAGTGCTAGTAGCGGGGGTACCTACGAGCAGTACTTC. It translates to CSASSGGTYEQYF.

The genes are TRBV7-3 and TRBJ2-1; D call uncertain. The CDR3 consists of 14 residues. CDR1 is SGHTA and CDR2 is FQGTGA in the germline V gene. Trimming cost V 3 bases and J 6 bases, with 12 bases left between them. CDR3 bases: TGTGCCAGCAGCTTGGGAAGCGAGGTCAATGAGCAGTTCTTC. This translates into CASSLGSEVNEQFF.

This rearrangement joins TRBV6-5 to TRBJ2-1; 7 bases map to TRBD1. This CDR3 region has 15 residues. Germline V gene data show CDR1 as MNHEY and CDR2 as SVGAGI. V lost 6 bases, J lost 1 base, and 6 bases stayed unmatched. This CDR3 is CASRTSTGSYNEQFF. The CDR3 DNA is TGTGCCAGCAGGACCTCGACAGGGTCCTACAATGAGCAGTTCTTC.

As DNA, the CDR3 is TGCAGCGTTGATCCGTCTGTGGGTACGCAGTATTTT. Its protein is CSVDPSVGTQYF. The rearrangement uses TRBV29-1 and TRBJ2-3; no definite D call. The CDR3 loop spans 12 amino acids. The V end was cut by 3 bases, the J end by 8 bases, with 12 bases between. The germline V gene encodes CDR1 SQVTM and CDR2 ANQGSEA.